Given below is one TCR beta chain in context. This specimen comes from a study of monozygotic twins with inflammatory bowel disease. CDR3 size: 13 residues. Germline CDR1 GTSNPN, CDR2 SVGIG (reference sequence). Using the 5' RACE reads, TCRdb records one entry per CDR3 protein without DNA. The sample has about 380,000 distinct CDR3 sequences. This receptor was taken from a human donor with ulcerative colitis or Crohn's disease, or a healthy co-twin of an affected twin (not recorded which). Sequenced input: blood. The V and J genes are TRBV30 and TRBJ2-7. CDR3 sequence reads: CAWSVVTPYEQYF.